Listed below are T cell receptor beta chains from one sample, sequenced in a study of breast tumors, draining lymph nodes, adjacent tissues. Each CDR3 protein gets one entry after TCRdb re-called the multiplex PCR reads with MiXCR. Of about 140,000 distinct CDR3 sequences listed, less than 35% are singletons. Sequenced input: axillary lymph node tissue. All receptors derive from a female donor with breast cancer. Some clones in this sample may be carry-over from other donors' samples. Each CDR3 is given with its conserved first and last residue. A D gene is named only where the DNA matches it firmly. The size of a clone is reported for some rows only, either as once, few or many, or as a class for expanded clones.

d_call	clone_size	v_call	j_call	cdr3_aa	cdr3_nt
-	many	TRBV28	TRBJ1-2	CASSTRGYGYTF	TGTGCCAGCAGTACCAGGGGCTATGGCTACACCTTC
TRBD1	many	TRBV4-3	TRBJ1-5	CASSQQLTGRQPQHF	TGCGCCAGCAGCCAACAACTGACAGGGAGGCAGCCCCAGCATTTT
-	-	TRBV7-2	TRBJ2-1	CASSSPVTTYNEQFF	TGTGCCAGCAGCTCCCCGGTGACTACCTACAATGAGCAGTTCTTC
TRBD1	-	TRBV7-3	TRBJ2-5	CASSPRTGSGMETQYF	TGTGCCAGCAGCCCCAGGACAGGTTCTGGCATGGAGACCCAGTACTTC
-	many	TRBV6-5	TRBJ1-2	CASSFSINYGYTF	TGTGCCAGCAGTTTCTCAATAAACTATGGCTACACCTTC
TRBD2	-	TRBV20-1	TRBJ2-3	CSARRGASTDTQYF	TGCAGTGCTAGGCGGGGGGCCAGCACAGATACGCAGTATTTT
-	-	TRBV7-2	TRBJ1-1	CASSSSQNTETFF	TGTGCCAGCAGCTCCAGCCAGAACACTGAAACTTTCTTT
-	many	TRBV20-1	TRBJ2-1	CSARGIVGYNEQFF	TGCAGTGCTAGGGGGATTGTGGGTTACAATGAGCAGTTCTTC
-	many	TRBV7-9	TRBJ1-2	CATRDIANYGYTF	TGTGCCACCCGGGACATTGCTAACTATGGCTACACCTTC
TRBD2	many	TRBV10-3	TRBJ2-7	CATGTSGYEQYF	TGTGCCACCGGGACTAGCGGATACGAGCAGTACTTC
-	many	TRBV28	TRBJ1-5	CASSFARAQPQHF	TGTGCCAGCAGTTTTGCCAGGGCTCAGCCCCAGCATTTT
TRBD1	many	TRBV11-2	TRBJ2-5	CASSLVRTRQGIRQETQYF	TGTGCCAGCAGCTTAGTTCGTACTAGACAGGGTATCAGGCAAGAGACCCAGTACTTC
TRBD1	many	TRBV10-3	TRBJ2-3	CAIRTGEADTQYF	TGTGCCATTCGGACAGGGGAGGCAGATACGCAGTATTTT
-	many	TRBV6-2/TRBV6-3	TRBJ2-3	CASSRVGSTDTQYF	TGTGCCAGCAGCCGGGTAGGATCCACAGATACGCAGTATTTT
-	few	TRBV15	TRBJ1-2	CATSGGGEVGYTF	TGTGCCACCAGCGGGGGGGGGGAGGTTGGCTACACCTTT
TRBD1	-	TRBV25-1	TRBJ1-6	CARDGQGDSYNSPLHF	TGTGCTAGAGATGGACAGGGGGACTCCTATAATTCACCCCTCCACTTT
TRBD1	many	TRBV7-9	TRBJ1-4	CASSLDRGEKLFF	TGTGCCAGCAGCTTAGACAGGGGAGAAAAACTGTTTTTT
-	-	TRBV5-1	TRBJ1-5	CASSPGPYQPQHF	TGCGCCAGCAGCCCGGGACCTTATCAGCCCCAGCATTTT
-	-	TRBV3-1	TRBJ2-4	CASSQEVAAAKNIQYF	TGTGCCAGCAGCCAAGAGGTAGCGGCAGCCAAAAACATTCAGTACTTC
-	many	TRBV7-2	TRBJ1-4	CASSLRAGLGGEKLFF	TGTGCCAGCAGCTTGAGGGCAGGGCTGGGCGGTGAAAAACTGTTTTTT
-	few	TRBV12-3/TRBV12-4	TRBJ1-5	CASSFVGQYNQPQHF	TGTGCCAGCAGTTTCGTCGGACAGTACAATCAGCCCCAGCATTTT
-	-	TRBV7-3	TRBJ2-5	CASSSGGSETQYF	TGTGCCAGCAGCTCAGGGGGGTCGGAGACCCAGTACTTC